This TCR beta chain was profiled in a study of cytomegalovirus exposure and HLA in healthy donors. V was trimmed by 5 bases and J by 3 bases, leaving 16 bases between them. The CDR3 totals 15 residues. Per germline, CDR1 MGHRA and CDR2 YSYEKL. Points from the study as a whole: Cytomegalovirus association was listed for 150 or so TCR beta chains.

Turning to this clone: Its antigen remains unknown.

As for the donors, each was a healthy bone marrow donor. This PCR relied on a set of 60 Vbeta primers and 13 Jbeta primers. The method was immunoSEQ multiplex PCR; TCRdb's version includes in-frame clones alone and lacks a portion of them. The table lists under 130,000 clones, 75% of them singletons. The TCR originated in a man between 40 and 49 years old in good health and CMV-seronegative. Source material: PBMCs. The J gene is TRBJ2-5, the V gene TRBV4-1; maybe TRBD2 (5 bases). The CDR3 here is CASSLGGGLEETQYF. CDR3 nucleotide sequence: TGCGCCAGCAGCTTGGGCGGAGGTCTGGAAGAGACCCAGTACTTC.